Presented here are 18 T cell receptor beta chains from one specimen sequenced in a study of PD-1 blockade in classical Hodgkin lymphoma. Measured with immunoSEQ multiplex PCR; TCRdb has only the in-frame clones, and not every one. The table records about 14,000 clones, more than 70% of them present only once. With no exception, relapse followed autologous stem cell transplantation in all patients, and brentuximab vedotin exposure varied. Sample: peripheral blood mononuclear cells (PBMCs), taken before the second cycle of nivolumab. These receptor sequences come from a human donor with classical Hodgkin lymphoma.

The chain recombines TRBV5-4 with TRBJ2-7, with 10 nucleotides matching TRBD1. V was pared by 5 bases and J by 3 bases, with 8 bases of the junction left unmatched. The CDR3 runs to 15 residues. In germline, CDR1 is SGHNT, CDR2 YYREEE (reference sequence). CDR3 residues: CASRPGDRGSYEQYF. The DNA of the CDR3 is TGTGCCAGCAGACCCGGGGACAGGGGAAGCTACGAGCAGTACTTC.

CDR3 residues: CADAGGITDTQYF. The CDR3 DNA reads TGTGCGGACGCGGGGGGAATTACAGATACGCAGTATTTT. V is TRBV2 and J is TRBJ2-3; 8 bases are shared with TRBD2. The germline V gene has CDR1 SNHLY and CDR2 FYNNEI. This CDR3 region has 13 residues. Full variable domain (missing parts from reference TRBV2 and TRBJ2-3): EPEVTQTPSHQVTQMGQEVILRCVPISNHLYFYWYRQILGQKVEFLVSFYNNEISEKSEIFDDQFSVERPDGSNFTLKIRSTKLEDSAMYFCADAGGITDTQYFGPGTRLTVL.

V is TRBV7-2 and J is TRBJ2-5; D unclear. The germline V and J ends were trimmed by 3 bases and 7 bases, with 12 bases remaining between them. The germline gives CDR1 SGHTA, CDR2 FQGNSA. This CDR3 is 13 amino acids long. The CDR3 sequence is CASSFIRSGTQYF. The CDR3, as DNA: TGTGCCAGCAGCTTTATTCGAAGTGGGACCCAGTACTTC.

CDR3 coding DNA: TGTGCCAGTAGTATAGACAGGGTGTACCGGGACACTGAAGCTTTCTTT. Translating it yields CASSIDRVYRDTEAFF. The chain recombines TRBV19 with TRBJ1-1; tentative D call: TRBD1 (5 bases). CDR1 and CDR2 from the germline V gene are LNHDA and SQIVND (reference sequence). CDR3 size: 16 residues. V lost 0 bases and J lost 3, with 14 bases in between.

CDR3 nucleotides: TGTGCCAGCAGCTCTCGGACAGGCGTGGGGGCCAACGTCCTGACTTTC. Its protein is CASSSRTGVGANVLTF. V and J are TRBV5-4 and TRBJ2-6, with TRBD1 identical over 7 bases. Per germline, CDR1 SGHNT and CDR2 YYREEE (reference sequence). Trimming removed 3 bases from V and 4 bases from J; junction bases left unmatched: 7. There are 16 residues in the CDR3.

The rearrangement links TRBV4-3 to TRBJ2-3, with 12 bases that match TRBD2. V gave up 3 bases and J gave up 2 bases; unmatched junction bases: 3. CDR3 length: 16 residues. Germline CDR1 reads LGHNA; CDR2 reads YSLEER. The CDR3 spells CASSQTSGGYTDTQYF. CDR3 DNA: TGCGCCAGCAGCCAGACTAGCGGGGGTTACACAGATACGCAGTATTTT.

The chain uses TRBV5-4 and TRBJ2-1; TRBD2 agrees at 14 bases. V gave up 5 bases and J gave up 4 bases; unmatched junction bases: 14. Germline loops: CDR1 SGHNT, CDR2 YYREEE (reference sequence). This CDR3 region has 19 residues. CDR3 DNA sequence: TGTGCCAGCAGTCCCGGGACTAGCGGGGGAGATCGCCTATACAATGAGCAGTTCTTC. Protein: CASSPGTSGGDRLYNEQFF.

This clone has just one count. The chain joins TRBV9 to TRBJ2-3, with D uncertain. Germline V gene sequence: CDR1 SGDLS, CDR2 YYNGEE. The CDR3 is made up of 13 amino acids. Trimming stripped 4 bases from V and 2 bases from J, with 8 bases between. Written as DNA, the CDR3 is TGTGCCAGCAGCCTCCGGAACACAGATACGCAGTATTTT. It encodes CASSLRNTDTQYF.

The rearrangement uses TRBV5-1 and TRBJ2-3; the match to TRBD2 covers 14 bases. Looked up from germline, CDR1 is SGHRS and CDR2 is YFSETQ. The CDR3 is 17 residues long. V lost 0 bases to trimming and J lost 3 bases; unmatched junction nucleotides: 3. CDR3 bases: TGCGCCAGCAGCTTGGCGGGGACTAGCGGGAGAACAGATACGCAGTATTTT. Translated: CASSLAGTSGRTDTQYF.

The rearrangement uses TRBV13 and TRBJ2-4; TRBD2 might be the D (5 bases). V shed 4 bases and J shed 2 bases, with 15 bases lying between them. The CDR3 runs to 16 residues. Germline loops: CDR1 PRHDT, CDR2 FYEKMQ (reference sequence). The CDR3 loop reads CASSSWAGVPKNIQYF. The CDR3 region has the DNA TGTGCCAGCAGCTCCTGGGCCGGGGTCCCCAAAAACATTCAGTACTTC.

The chain carries TRBV2 and TRBJ2-5; D is perhaps TRBD2 (7 bases). The CDR3 sequence is 16 residues long. Germline loops: CDR1 SNHLY, CDR2 FYNNEI. V was shortened by 2 bases and J by 3 bases, with 16 bases between the two germline ends. This CDR3 reads CASSESLRGGEETQYF. Here the CDR3 DNA reads TGTGCCAGCAGTGAAAGTCTAAGGGGGGGAGAAGAGACCCAGTACTTC.

This chain uses TRBV5-4 with TRBJ2-1; TRBD2 aligns across 7 bases. Germline V gene lookup returns CDR1 SGHNT and CDR2 YYREEE (reference sequence). V dropped 6 bases and J dropped 3; count of bases not matched to a gene: 9. CDR3 size: 15 residues. In DNA, the CDR3 is TGTGCCAGCACCCTCCTAACTAGCGACTACAATGAGCAGTTCTTC. Translation gives CASTLLTSDYNEQFF.

The chain recombines TRBV4-3 with TRBJ1-2, with D uncertain. The length of the CDR3 is 15 residues. The V end lost 1 base, the J end lost 8 bases, and 17 bases lay between the germline ends. Germline V CDR1 and CDR2: LGHNA, YSLEER. CDR3 in amino acids: CASSQGEPRANGYTF. The CDR3 nucleotides are TGCGCCAGCAGCCAAGGGGAACCACGGGCGAACGGCTACACCTTC.

The V and J genes are TRBV12-5 and TRBJ2-6; tentative D call: TRBD1 (5 bases). This CDR3 is 20 amino acids long. The V and J ends lost 0 bases and 0 bases respectively, with 18 bases between them. The germline V gene encodes CDR1 LGHNT and CDR2 FRNRAP. CDR3: CASGLVRRAAVSSGANVLTF. The CDR3 DNA reads TGTGCTAGTGGTTTGGTACGCAGGGCTGCTGTTTCCTCTGGGGCCAACGTCCTGACTTTC.

This chain links TRBV4-3 with TRBJ1-4; D is undetermined. Germline V lookup: CDR1 LGHNA, CDR2 YSLEER. The CDR3 runs to 18 residues. Trimming pared 4 bases from V and 8 bases from J, leaving 26 bases between. The CDR3 loop reads CASSLLILGGQWIEKLFF. The CDR3 DNA reads as TGCGCCAGCAGCCTTTTAATCCTAGGAGGGCAGTGGATAGAAAAACTGTTTTTT.

The gene calls are TRBV4-1 and TRBJ1-5; no clear D. CDR3 length: 15 residues. The ends were cut back, 0 bases at V and 3 bases at J, with 9 bases in the middle. The germline V gene has CDR1 MGHRA and CDR2 YSYEKL. The CDR3 loop reads CASSQDNGFNQPQHF. Here the CDR3 DNA reads TGCGCCAGCAGCCAAGATAACGGTTTCAATCAGCCCCAGCATTTT.

The rearrangement joins TRBV4-2 to TRBJ1-4; 12 bases map to TRBD1. The germline gives CDR1 LGHNA, CDR2 YNFKEQ. Losses at the gene ends were 0 bases for V and 8 bases for J; bases not matched to a gene: 13. CDR3 length equals 19 residues. This chain's CDR3 is CASSQDIFGTGGGREKLFF. The CDR3 bases are TGTGCCAGCAGCCAAGACATCTTCGGGACAGGGGGCGGAAGGGAAAAACTGTTTTTT.

V is TRBV7-3 and J is TRBJ2-7; 11 bases match TRBD1. Trimming took 5 bases from V and 2 from J; bases not matched to a gene: 5. In germline, CDR1 is SGHTA, CDR2 FQGTGA. CDR3 length: 15 amino acids. CDR3 DNA: TGTGCCAGCAGCCCGTCGGACAGGGGGCCCTACGAGCAGTACTTC. It yields the protein CASSPSDRGPYEQYF.